The 17 T cell receptor beta chains below all came from one sample that was sequenced in a study of tumor-infiltrating lymphocytes in primary liver carcinoma. TCR beta cDNA was reverse-transcribed from around 0.55 ug of total RNA. The reaction used a constant-region primer and ProtoScript II reverse transcriptase. Slightly modified ARM-PCR served as the procedure for the TCR beta libraries. These libraries came from three rounds of nested multiplex PCR. In the first two PCR rounds, TRBV1-TRBV30 forward primers were paired with a C-beta reverse primer, and each round lasted 10 cycles. One entry per CDR3 protein results from TCRdb running MiXCR on the multiplex PCR reads. The data show 320,000 or so distinct CDR3 sequences, 65% seen once. Germline DNA was also extracted, while the blood RNA originated from unsorted whole blood. Source material: peripheral blood. These receptors all stem from a man aged 35-49 years with primary liver carcinoma and hepatitis B virus infection.

There are many counts of this clonotype. The V call is TRBV6-1, the J call TRBJ2-1; TRBD2 aligns across 14 bases. Germline V gene data show CDR1 as MNHNS and CDR2 as SASEGT. J lost 6 bases, V lost 7 bases, and 8 bases had no gene match. The CDR3 loop spans 16 amino acids. The CDR3 loop is CASTTLGLAGANEQFF. The CDR3 coding sequence is TGTGCCAGCACGACCCTGGGACTAGCGGGAGCCAATGAGCAGTTCTTC.

Comment on this clonotype: This may come from a read error, since a much larger clone is one base off. The chain couples TRBV10-3 to TRBJ2-2; D ambiguous. The CDR3 has 13 residues. Germline lookup yields CDR1 ENHRY and CDR2 SYGVKD. Trimming shortened V by 7 bases and J by 0 bases, and 6 bases separated the two germline ends. In DNA, the CDR3 is TGTGCCATCAATGATCCGAACACCGGGGAGCTGTTTTTT. As protein: CAINDPNTGELFF.

This clonotype was recorded a few times. V usage is TRBV14 and J usage is TRBJ2-5; TRBD2 matches 8 bases. This CDR3 is built from 16 residues. Germline V lookup: CDR1 SGHDN, CDR2 FVKESK. J was trimmed by 2 bases and V by 0 bases; bases with no gene match: 5. CDR3 nucleotides: TGTGCCAGCAGCCAAGATGCGGGAGGTACGCAAGAGACCCAGTACTTC. Protein: CASSQDAGGTQETQYF.

The J gene is TRBJ2-7, the V gene TRBV12-3 or TRBV12-4; the D is unclear. The CDR3 length is 14 residues. Trimming took 3 bases from V and 5 from J, leaving 14 bases between them. CDR3 loop: CASSFVRVADEQYF. The DNA for the CDR3 is TGTGCCAGCAGTTTCGTTAGGGTGGCAGACGAGCAGTACTTC.

This clonotype was found once. Because the CDR3 is missing its conserved closing phenylalanine or tryptophan, this is likely a read error. V gene TRBV29-1 combines with J gene TRBJ2-5; 9 positions match TRBD2. The CDR3 sequence is 12 residues long. CDR1 is SQVTM, CDR2 ANQGSEA, per germline. The J segment lost 5 bases and the V segment lost 4 bases, leaving 2 bases of the junction unmatched. The CDR3 coding sequence is TGCAGCGTTGTGCTAGCGGGGGAGACCCAGTACCTC. This encodes CSVVLAGETQYL.

This chain connects TRBV28 to TRBJ2-7; maybe TRBD2 (6 bases). The germline V and J ends were trimmed by 3 bases and 1 base, with 13 bases remaining between them. The CDR3 has 15 residues. The germline V gene encodes CDR1 MDHEN and CDR2 SYDVKM. The CDR3 sequence: CASSLVGLFSYEQYF. The CDR3 coding sequence is TGTGCCAGCAGTTTGGTGGGACTTTTTTCCTACGAGCAGTACTTC.

Details on this clonotype: A much larger clone differs from this one at a single base, so this may be a read error. This chain links TRBV6-5 with TRBJ2-5; 8 bases align to TRBD2. The CDR3 consists of 13 residues. Germline CDR1 MNHEY, CDR2 SVGAGI. The CDR3 reads CASSYGPSGPVDF. CDR3 DNA: TGTGCCAGCAGTTACGGTCCTAGCGGGCCGGTGGACTTC.

This clonotype was counted between two and nine times. The rearrangement joins TRBV24-1 to TRBJ2-2; TRBD2 might be the D (6 bases). CDR3 length equals 14 residues. The V gene lost 9 bases and the J gene lost 5 bases, with 15 bases spanning the gap. The germline CDR1 and CDR2 sequences are KGHDR and SFDVKD. The chain's CDR3 is CATLRGRSTGELFF. The CDR3 DNA reads TGTGCCACCCTGCGTGGGAGGTCTACCGGGGAGCTGTTTTTT.

The chain is built from TRBV5-1 and TRBJ2-1, with 9 bases identical to TRBD1. With V trimmed by 5 bases and J by 6 bases, 9 bases remained unmatched. Germline CDR1 reads SGHRS; CDR2 reads YFSETQ. The CDR3 covers 15 residues. CDR3 residues: CASRSTGTGINEQFF. In DNA, the CDR3 is TGCGCCAGCAGGTCTACCGGGACAGGGATCAATGAGCAGTTCTTC.

Points on this clonotype: A read error may be the cause here, since a much bigger clone is one base away. This rearrangement joins TRBV6-1 to TRBJ1-5; D ambiguous. CDR1 is MNHNS, CDR2 SASEGT, per germline. The CDR3 is 12 amino acids. Trimming cost V 11 bases and J 0 bases, with 8 bases left between them. This chain's CDR3 is CAGEYSNQPQHF. The CDR3 coding sequence is TGTGCCGGGGAATATAGCAATCAGCCCCAGCATTTT.

This clonotype was detected a few times. The chain has TRBV7-8 and TRBJ2-7; tentative D call: TRBD2 (6 bases). V lost 1 base, J lost 2 bases, and 12 bases lay in between. The CDR3 loop spans 15 amino acids. The germline V gene encodes CDR1 SGHVS and CDR2 FQNEAQ. The chain's CDR3 is CASSLERGFPYEQYF. CDR3 bases: TGTGCCAGCAGCTTAGAACGGGGGTTTCCCTACGAGCAGTACTTC.

Worth noting for this clonotype: Just one base apart from a much larger clone, this may be a read error. The chain recombines TRBV6-1 with TRBJ2-3; no definite D call. Looked up from germline, CDR1 is MNHNS and CDR2 is SASEGT. The CDR3 length is 13 residues. CDR3 loop: CTSSESVPDTQYF. As DNA, the CDR3 is TGTACCAGCAGTGAGTCGGTCCCAGATACGCAGTATTTT.

The chain links TRBV28 to TRBJ1-6; 8 nucleotides line up with TRBD1. Losses at the gene ends were 4 bases for V and 10 bases for J; bases not matched to a gene: 6. The CDR3 sequence is 14 residues long. CDR1 and CDR2 (germline): MDHEN, SYDVKM. CDR3 sequence reads: CASSSRTGRSPLHF. The CDR3 nucleotides read TGTGCCAGCAGTTCCCGGACAGGGCGATCACCCCTCCACTTT. Full variable domain (outside the CDR3, taken from reference TRBV28 and TRBJ1-6): DVKVTQSSRYLVKRTGEKVFLECVQDMDHENMFWYRQDPGLGLRLIYFSYDVKMKEKGDIPEGYSVSREKKERFSLILESASTNQTSMYLCASSSRTGRSPLHFGNGTRLTVT.

To note about this clonotype: A much larger clone lies one base from this, so it may be a read error. The CDR3 DNA sequence: TGTGGCAGCAGACTGGAGGGCCCGGATACGCAGTATTTT. Translated, it gives CGSRLEGPDTQYF. V usage is TRBV6-6 and J usage is TRBJ2-3, with D perhaps TRBD2 (6 bases). The CDR3 has 13 residues. CDR1 is MNHNY, CDR2 SVGAGI, per germline (reference sequence).

A note on this clonotype: Relative to the germline gene, one junction end is altered; a read error may explain this. V usage is TRBV6-2 or TRBV6-3 and J usage is TRBJ2-2; 10 bases align to TRBD2. Germline V gives CDR1 MNHEY, CDR2 SVGEGT. The CDR3 runs to 16 residues. The CDR3 sequence: CASSYTAGGTTGDLFF. The CDR3 DNA is TGTGCCAGCAGTTATACAGCGGGAGGGACGACCGGGGACCTGTTTTTT.

Concerning this clonotype itself: One junction end does not reproduce the germline sequence, and a read error may be involved. V usage is TRBV29-1 and J usage is TRBJ2-5, with 12 bases matching TRBD2. Germline V lookup: CDR1 SQVTM, CDR2 ANQGSEA. This CDR3 has 14 amino acids. The CDR3 DNA reads TGCAGCGTCAAGGGGCTAGCGGGGGGGCACACCCTGTACTTC. It codes for CSVKGLAGGHTLYF.

Of note for this clonotype: The junction shows a germline mismatch at one end, possibly a read error. The chain recombines TRBV5-1 with TRBJ2-1; 10 bases are shared with TRBD2. The V gene's germline CDR1 is SGHRS and CDR2 YFSETQ. This CDR3 has 15 residues. The CDR3 nucleotides read TGTGCCAGCAGTTTAGAAGCGGGAGGGTACAATGAGCAGTTCTTC. Protein sequence: CASSLEAGGYNEQFF. The whole variable domain, filled in from reference TRBV5-1 and TRBJ2-1, reads KAGVTQTPRYLIKTRGQQVTLSCSPISGHRSVSWYQQTPGQGLQFLFEYFSETQRNKGNFPGRFSGRQFSNSRSEMNVSTLELGDSALYLCASSLEAGGYNEQFFGPGTRLTVL.